This TCR beta chain was obtained from a study of T cell responses to AZD1222 COVID-19 vaccine. The CDR3 is 14 residues long. The germline CDR1 and CDR2 sequences are KGHSH and LQKENI. Trimming left V 3 bases short and J 4 bases short, with 12 bases between. Some clones are missing from TCRdb's copy, which holds only in-frame ones; the method was immunoSEQ multiplex PCR. The table has approximately 140,000 clones, around nine tenths seen once; the top ten hold roughly 1.1%. This TCR was recovered from an adult who received the AZD1222 COVID-19 vaccine. V and J are TRBV18 and TRBJ1-2, with no clear D. The source was peripheral blood, collected 28 days after the second AZD1222 dose. The CDR3 DNA reads TGTGCCAGCTCACCTGCCTTTGACACCTATGGCTACACCTTC. This codes for CASSPAFDTYGYTF.